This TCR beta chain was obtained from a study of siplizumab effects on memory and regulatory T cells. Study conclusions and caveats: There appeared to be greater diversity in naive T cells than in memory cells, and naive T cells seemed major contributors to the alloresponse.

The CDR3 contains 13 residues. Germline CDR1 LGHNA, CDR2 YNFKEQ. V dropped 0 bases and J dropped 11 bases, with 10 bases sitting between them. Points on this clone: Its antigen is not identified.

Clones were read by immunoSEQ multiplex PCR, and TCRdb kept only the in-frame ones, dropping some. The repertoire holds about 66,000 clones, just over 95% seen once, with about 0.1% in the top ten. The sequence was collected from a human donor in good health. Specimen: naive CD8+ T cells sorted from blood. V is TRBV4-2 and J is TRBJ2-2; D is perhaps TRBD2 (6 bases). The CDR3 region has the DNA TGTGCCAGCAGCCAAGAGGAGGGGCTAGAGCTGTTTTTT. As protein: CASSQEEGLELFF.